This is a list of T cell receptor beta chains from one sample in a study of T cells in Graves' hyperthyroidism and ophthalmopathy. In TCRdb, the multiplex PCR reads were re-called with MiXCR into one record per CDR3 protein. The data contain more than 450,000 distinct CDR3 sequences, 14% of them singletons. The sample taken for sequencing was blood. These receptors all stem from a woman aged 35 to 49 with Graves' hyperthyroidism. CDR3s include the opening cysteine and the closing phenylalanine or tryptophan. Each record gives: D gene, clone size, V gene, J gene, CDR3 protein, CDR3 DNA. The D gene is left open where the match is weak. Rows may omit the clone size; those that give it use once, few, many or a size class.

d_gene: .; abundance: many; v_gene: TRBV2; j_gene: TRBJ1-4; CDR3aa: CASRRDGARSFYEKLFF; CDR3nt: TGTGCCAGCAGGAGGGATGGGGCAAGGTCTTTTTATGAAAAACTGTTTTTT
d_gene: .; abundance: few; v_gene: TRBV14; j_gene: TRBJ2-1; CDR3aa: CASSQDLAWGSYNEQFF; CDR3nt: TGTGCCAGCAGCCAGGACTTAGCGTGGGGCTCCTACAATGAGCAGTTCTTC
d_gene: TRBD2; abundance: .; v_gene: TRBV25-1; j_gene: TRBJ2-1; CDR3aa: CASSELAGGPINEQFF; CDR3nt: TGTGCCAGCAGTGAGCTAGCGGGAGGGCCTATCAATGAGCAGTTCTTC
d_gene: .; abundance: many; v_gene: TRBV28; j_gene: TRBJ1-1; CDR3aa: CASSTIPLTPQNTEAFF; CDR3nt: TGTGCCAGCAGTACTATACCCCTGACTCCTCAGAACACTGAAGCTTTCTTT
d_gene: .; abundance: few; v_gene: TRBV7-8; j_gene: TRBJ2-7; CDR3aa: CASSLDEIRGPYEQYF; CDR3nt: TGTGCCAGCAGCTTAGATGAGATTAGGGGCCCCTACGAGCAGTACTTC
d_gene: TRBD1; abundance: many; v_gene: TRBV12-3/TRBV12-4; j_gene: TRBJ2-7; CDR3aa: CASSTTGLYEQYF; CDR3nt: TGTGCCAGCAGTACGACAGGGTTATACGAGCAGTACTTC
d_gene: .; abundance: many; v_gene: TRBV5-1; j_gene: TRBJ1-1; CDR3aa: CAGEGGDTEAFF; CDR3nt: TGCGCCGGCGAGGGAGGGGACACTGAAGCTTTCTTT
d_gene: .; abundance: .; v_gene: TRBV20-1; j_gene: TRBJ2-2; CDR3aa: CSARDPGASTTGELFF; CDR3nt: TGCAGTGCTAGAGACCCGGGGGCCTCAACTACCGGGGAGCTGTTTTTT
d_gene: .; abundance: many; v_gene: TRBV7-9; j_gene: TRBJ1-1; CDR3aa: CASSLEYSEAFF; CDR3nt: TGTGCCAGCAGCTTAGAGTACAGTGAAGCTTTCTTT
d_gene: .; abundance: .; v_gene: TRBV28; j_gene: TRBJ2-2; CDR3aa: CATYEDTDNTGELFF; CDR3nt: TGTGCCACCTACGAAGACACCGATAACACCGGGGAGCTGTTTTTT
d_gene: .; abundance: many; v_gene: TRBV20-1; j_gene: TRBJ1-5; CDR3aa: CSARPGYGNQPQHF; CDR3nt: TGCAGTGCTAGGCCGGGTTACGGCAATCAGCCCCAGCATTTT
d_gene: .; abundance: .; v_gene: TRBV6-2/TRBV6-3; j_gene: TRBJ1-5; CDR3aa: CATQVSGQPQHF; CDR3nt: TGTGCCACCCAGGTATCTGGTCAGCCCCAGCATTTT
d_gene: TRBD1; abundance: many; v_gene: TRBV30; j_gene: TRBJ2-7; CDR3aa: CAWEPRGTGDEQYF; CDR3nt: TGTGCCTGGGAACCCCGGGGGACAGGGGACGAGCAGTACTTC
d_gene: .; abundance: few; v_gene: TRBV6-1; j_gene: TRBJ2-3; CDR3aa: CASTLTGGRTDTQYF; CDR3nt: TGTGCCAGCACCCTGACAGGTGGGAGGACAGATACGCAGTATTTT
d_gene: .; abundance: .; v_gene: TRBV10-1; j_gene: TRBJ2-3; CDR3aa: CASSESTGMGDTQYF; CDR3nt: TGCGCCAGCAGTGAGTCGACGGGGATGGGGGATACGCAGTATTTT
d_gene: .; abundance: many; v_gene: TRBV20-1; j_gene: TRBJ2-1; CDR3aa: CSAKGPGVYNEQFF; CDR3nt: TGCAGTGCTAAGGGTCCCGGGGTTTACAATGAGCAGTTCTTC
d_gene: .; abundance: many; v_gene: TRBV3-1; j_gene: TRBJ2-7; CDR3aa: CASHSGDSSYEQYF; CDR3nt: TGTGCCAGCCATTCGGGGGACAGCTCCTACGAGCAGTACTTC
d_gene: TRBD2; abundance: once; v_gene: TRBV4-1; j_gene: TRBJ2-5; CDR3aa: CASSHGTSGRGETQYF; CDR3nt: TGCGCCAGCAGCCATGGGACTAGCGGGAGGGGGGAGACCCAGTACTTC
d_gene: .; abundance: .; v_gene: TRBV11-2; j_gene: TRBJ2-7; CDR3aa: CASSPDLMVGYEQYF; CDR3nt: TGTGCCAGCAGCCCAGACCTGATGGTCGGCTACGAGCAGTACTTC
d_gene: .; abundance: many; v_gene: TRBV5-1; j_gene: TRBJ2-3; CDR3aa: CASSNWGDLTDTQYF; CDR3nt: TGCGCCAGCAGCAACTGGGGGGATCTGACAGATACGCAGTATTTT
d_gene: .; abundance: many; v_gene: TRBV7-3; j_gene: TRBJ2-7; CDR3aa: CASSLNPTGAGYEQYF; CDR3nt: TGTGCCAGCAGCTTAAACCCGACGGGGGCAGGTTACGAGCAGTACTTC
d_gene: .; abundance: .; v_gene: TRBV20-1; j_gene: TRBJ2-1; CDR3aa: CSARERAWNRNEQFF; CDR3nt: TGCAGTGCTAGAGAGCGCGCGTGGAATAGGAATGAGCAGTTCTTC
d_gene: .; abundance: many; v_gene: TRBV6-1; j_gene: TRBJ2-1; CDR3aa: CASSRNNEQFF; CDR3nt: TGTGCCAGCAGTCGTAACAATGAGCAGTTCTTC
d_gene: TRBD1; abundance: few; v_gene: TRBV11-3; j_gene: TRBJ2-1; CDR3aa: CASSPWDREGYNEQFF; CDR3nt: TGTGCCAGCAGCCCCTGGGACAGGGAGGGATATAATGAGCAGTTCTTC
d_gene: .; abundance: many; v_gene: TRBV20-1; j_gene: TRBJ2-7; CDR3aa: CSAPTGLRPYEQYF; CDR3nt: TGCAGTGCCCCGACAGGACTACGACCCTACGAGCAGTACTTC
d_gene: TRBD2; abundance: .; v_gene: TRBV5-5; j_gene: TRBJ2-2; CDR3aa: CASSRVPGRLAGAGELFF; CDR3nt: TGTGCCAGCAGCCGGGTACCCGGGCGACTAGCGGGAGCCGGGGAGCTGTTTTTT
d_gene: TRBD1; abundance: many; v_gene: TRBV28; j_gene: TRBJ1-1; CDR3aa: CASRPPDRGSEAFF; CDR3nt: TGTGCCAGCAGACCTCCAGACAGGGGAAGTGAAGCTTTCTTT
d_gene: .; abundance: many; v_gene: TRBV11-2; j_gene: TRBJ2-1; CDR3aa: CASSFPGKVYYEQFF; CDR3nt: TGTGCCAGCAGCTTTCCGGGGAAGGTGTACTATGAGCAGTTCTTC
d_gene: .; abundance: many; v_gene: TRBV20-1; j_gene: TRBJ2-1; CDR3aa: CSARVIASNNEQFF; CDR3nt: TGCAGTGCTAGAGTAATAGCGTCGAACAATGAGCAGTTCTTC
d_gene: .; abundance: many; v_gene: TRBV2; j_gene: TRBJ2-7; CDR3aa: CASSEPLGSTYEQYF; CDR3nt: TGTGCCAGCAGTGAACCACTCGGGTCGACCTACGAGCAGTACTTC
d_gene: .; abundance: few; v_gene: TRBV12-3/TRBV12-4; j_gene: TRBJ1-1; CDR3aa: CASSPRAANTEAFF; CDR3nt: TGTGCCAGCAGTCCCCGGGCGGCGAACACTGAAGCTTTCTTT
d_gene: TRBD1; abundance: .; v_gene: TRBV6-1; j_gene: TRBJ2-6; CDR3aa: CASSPVPGQGPGGANVLTF; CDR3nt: TGTGCCAGCAGTCCTGTCCCGGGACAGGGGCCTGGAGGGGCCAACGTCCTGACTTTC
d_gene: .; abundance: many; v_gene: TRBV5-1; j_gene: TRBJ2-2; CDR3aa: CASSPDSNTGELFF; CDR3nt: TGCGCCAGCAGCCCTGACTCGAACACCGGGGAGCTGTTTTTT
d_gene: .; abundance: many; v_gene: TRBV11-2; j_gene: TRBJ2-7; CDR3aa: CASSSAMGAYEQYF; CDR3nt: TGTGCCAGCAGCTCCGCTATGGGGGCCTACGAGCAGTACTTC
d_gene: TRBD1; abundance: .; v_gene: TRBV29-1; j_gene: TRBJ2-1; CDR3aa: CSVAGGTGIYNEQFF; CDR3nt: TGCAGCGTCGCCGGCGGGACAGGCATCTACAATGAGCAGTTCTTC
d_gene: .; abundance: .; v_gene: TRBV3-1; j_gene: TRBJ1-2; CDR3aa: CASSHGSGIDGYTF; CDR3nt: TGTGCCAGCAGCCACGGGTCAGGGATTGATGGCTACACCTTC
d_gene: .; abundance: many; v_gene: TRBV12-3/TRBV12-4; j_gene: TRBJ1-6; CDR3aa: CASSSGVRRPLHF; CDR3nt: TGTGCCAGCAGTTCCGGGGTTAGGAGACCCCTCCACTTT
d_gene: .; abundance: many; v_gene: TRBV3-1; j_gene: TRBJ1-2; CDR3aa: CASSQDRLGYGYTF; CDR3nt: TGTGCCAGCAGCCAAGATCGACTGGGGTATGGCTACACCTTC
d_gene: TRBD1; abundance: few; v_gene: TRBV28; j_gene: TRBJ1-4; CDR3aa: CASSPGQANFATNEKLFF; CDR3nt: TGTGCCAGCTCTCCGGGACAGGCGAACTTTGCAACTAATGAAAAACTGTTTTTT
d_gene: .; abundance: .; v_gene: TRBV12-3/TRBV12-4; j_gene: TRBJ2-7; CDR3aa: CASSLGTVKYEQYF; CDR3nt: TGTGCCAGCAGTTTAGGAACGGTAAAGTACGAGCAGTACTTC
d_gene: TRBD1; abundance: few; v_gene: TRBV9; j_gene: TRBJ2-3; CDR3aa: CASSGQGKDTQYF; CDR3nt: TGTGCCAGCAGTGGACAGGGGAAAGATACGCAGTATTTT
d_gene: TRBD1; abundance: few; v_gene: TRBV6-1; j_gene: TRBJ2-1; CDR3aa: CASSLYGTGEFF; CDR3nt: TGTGCCAGCAGTCTATATGGGACAGGGGAGTTCTTC
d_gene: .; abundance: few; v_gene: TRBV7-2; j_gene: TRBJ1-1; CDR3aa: CASSLGRGSTEAFF; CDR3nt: TGTGCCAGCAGCTTAGGCAGGGGAAGTACTGAAGCTTTCTTT
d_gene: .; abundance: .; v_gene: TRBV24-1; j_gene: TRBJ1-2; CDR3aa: CATSDSRGLLYGYTF; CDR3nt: TGTGCCACCAGTGATTCGCGGGGATTACTCTATGGCTACACCTTC
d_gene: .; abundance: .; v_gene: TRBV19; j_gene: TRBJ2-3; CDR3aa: CASSLSGGRDTQYF; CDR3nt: TGTGCCAGTAGTCTTAGCGGAGGGAGGGATACGCAGTATTTT